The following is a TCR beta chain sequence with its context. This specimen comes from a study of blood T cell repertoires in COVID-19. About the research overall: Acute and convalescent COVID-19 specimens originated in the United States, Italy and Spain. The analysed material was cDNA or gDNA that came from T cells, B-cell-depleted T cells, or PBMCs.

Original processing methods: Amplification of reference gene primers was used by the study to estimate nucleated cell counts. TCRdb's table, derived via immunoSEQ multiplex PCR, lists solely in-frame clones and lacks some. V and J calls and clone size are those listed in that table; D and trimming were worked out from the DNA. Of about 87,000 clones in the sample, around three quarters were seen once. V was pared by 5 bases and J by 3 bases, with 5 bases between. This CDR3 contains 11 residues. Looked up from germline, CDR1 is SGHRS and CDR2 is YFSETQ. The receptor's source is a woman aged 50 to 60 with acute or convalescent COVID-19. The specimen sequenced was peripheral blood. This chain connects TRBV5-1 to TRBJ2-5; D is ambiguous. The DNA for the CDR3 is TGCGCCAGCAGAGGAGAAGAGACCCAGTACTTC. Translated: CASRGEETQYF.